The clone carrying this T cell receptor (beta chain) came up once. The antigen remains unidentified. The source of the sample is a study of T cells in localized non-small cell lung cancer. Whole-study results and caveats: Analysis by sequencing included only one tumor region, so heterogeneity remains possible. Adjacent lung held a median around 58 of the top 100 tumor clones. Measurement of T cell clonality placed uninvolved adjacent lung highest, above the level in tumor. Higher T cell density in the blood was associated with longer overall survival, whereas higher adjacent-lung clonality associated with shorter survival.

Germline CDR1 MNHNY, CDR2 SVGAGI (reference sequence). With 2 bases removed from V and 4 bases from J, the gap between germline ends came to 9 bases. This CDR3 has 14 amino acids. TCRdb's table, derived via immunoSEQ multiplex PCR, lists solely in-frame clones and lacks some. Among some 50,000 clones listed, 81% were seen once. This clonotype originated in a man between 35 and 75 years old with stage III lung adenocarcinoma. The source was peripheral blood mononuclear cells, collected before any cancer treatment. This chain joins TRBV6-6 and TRBJ2-1; no definite D call. The CDR3 loop is CASSYLTVYNEQFF. The CDR3 coding sequence is TGTGCCAGCAGTTACCTCACGGTATACAATGAGCAGTTCTTC.